These 8 T cell receptor beta chains originate from one sample sequenced in a study of shared clonotypes between healthy human individuals. TCRdb's copy holds only in-frame clones and misses some; the assay was immunoSEQ multiplex PCR. The table has under 650,000 clones, 95% to 97% seen once. The sample was naive CD4+ T cells sorted from blood. This sample's subset: CD45RA+ positively selected. The receptors were gathered from a woman in her 30s in good health.

The J gene is TRBJ2-5, the V gene TRBV5-1, with D perhaps matching TRBD1 (6 bases). In germline, CDR1 is SGHRS, CDR2 YFSETQ. The CDR3 has 14 residues. V lost 2 bases, J lost 5 bases, and 13 bases lay in between. CDR3 sequence reads: CASSFYREFETQYF. The DNA of the CDR3 is TGCGCCAGCAGCTTTTACAGGGAGTTTGAGACCCAGTACTTC. Variable domain in full (rest from reference TRBV5-1 and TRBJ2-5): KAGVTQTPRYLIKTRGQQVTLSCSPISGHRSVSWYQQTPGQGLQFLFEYFSETQRNKGNFPGRFSGRQFSNSRSEMNVSTLELGDSALYLCASSFYREFETQYFGPGTRLLVL.

V and J are TRBV4-1 and TRBJ2-5, with 7 positions matching TRBD1. The assigned J gene may be wrong: the sequence end matches TRBJ2-7 better. The germline CDR1 and CDR2 sequences are MGHRA and YSYEKL. The CDR3 runs to 13 residues. Here the CDR3 DNA reads TGCGCCAGCACCATTGACAGGGAGAGCGAGCAGTACTTC. Protein: CASTIDRESEQYF.

The V and J genes are TRBV28 and TRBJ1-2; D gene unclear. Trimming took 10 bases from V and 2 from J, leaving 11 bases between them. CDR1 and CDR2 from the germline V gene are MDHEN and SYDVKM. The CDR3 runs 12 residues. CDR3 loop: CATLGKNYGYTF. DNA for the CDR3: TGTGCCACCTTGGGGAAAAACTATGGCTACACCTTC.

The chain couples TRBV5-4 to TRBJ2-2; possibly TRBD2 for D (6 bases). CDR1 SGHNT and CDR2 YYREEE come from the germline V gene (reference sequence). V was shortened by 0 bases and J by 5 bases, with 11 bases between the two germline ends. CDR3 length: 15 residues. The CDR3 sequence is CASSLAGAGTGELFF. For the CDR3, the DNA is TGTGCCAGCAGCTTGGCCGGTGCGGGAACCGGGGAGCTGTTTTTT.

The chain employs TRBV5-5 and TRBJ2-2; D unresolved. The CDR3 length is 15 residues. Germline values: CDR1 SGHKS, CDR2 YYEKEE (reference sequence). Trimming left V 2 bases short and J 6 bases short, with 14 bases between. CDR3 residues: CASSFYHPTPGELFF. The DNA for the CDR3 is TGTGCCAGCAGCTTCTACCACCCGACACCCGGGGAGCTGTTTTTT.

The chain carries TRBV27 and TRBJ2-7; unclear D gene. This CDR3 comprises 13 residues. Trimming cost V 3 bases and J 0 bases, with 6 bases left between them. Germline V gene data show CDR1 as MNHEY and CDR2 as SMNVEV (reference sequence). CDR3 sequence: CASSFQASYEQYF. CDR3 bases: TGTGCCAGCAGTTTCCAGGCCTCCTACGAGCAGTACTTC.

This sequence joins TRBV11-1 and TRBJ2-1; 11 nucleotides match TRBD2. The ends lost 4 bases at V and 8 bases at J; junction bases unmatched: 10. Germline V lookup: CDR1 SGHAT, CDR2 FQDESV (reference sequence). The CDR3 is made up of 16 amino acids. CDR3: CASSWGLADLPDEQFF. The DNA for the CDR3 is TGTGCCAGCAGCTGGGGACTAGCGGATTTACCAGATGAGCAGTTCTTC.

J is TRBJ1-1 and V is TRBV21-1; TRBD1, the table's D call, lacks a check against the DNA. TRBV21-1 is marked as a pseudogene. The CDR3 has 13 amino acids. The CDR3 region is CASRGTIRTEAFF. The CDR3, as DNA: TGTGCCAGCAGGGGCACAATTCGCACTGAAGCTTTCTTT.